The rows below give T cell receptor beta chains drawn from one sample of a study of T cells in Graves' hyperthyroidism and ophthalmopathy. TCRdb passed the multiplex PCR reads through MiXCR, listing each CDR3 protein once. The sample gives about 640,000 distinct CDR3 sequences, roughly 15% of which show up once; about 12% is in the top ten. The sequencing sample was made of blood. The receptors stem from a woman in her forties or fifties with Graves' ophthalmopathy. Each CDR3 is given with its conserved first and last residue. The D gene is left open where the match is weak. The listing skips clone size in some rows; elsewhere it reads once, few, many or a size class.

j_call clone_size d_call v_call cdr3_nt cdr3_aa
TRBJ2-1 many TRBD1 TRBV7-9 TGTGCCAGCAGCTCCCGGGACAGGAAATCTCGAGGAGGATACAATGAGCAGTTCTTC CASSSRDRKSRGGYNEQFF
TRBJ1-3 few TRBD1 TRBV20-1 TGCAGTGCACCGGACCGGGACAGCGCGGGAAACACCATATATTTT CSAPDRDSAGNTIYF
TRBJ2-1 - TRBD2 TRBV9 TGTGCCAGCAGCCAAAGACTAGCGGGAGCTAGGAATGAGCAGTTCTTC CASSQRLAGARNEQFF
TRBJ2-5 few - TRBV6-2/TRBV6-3 TGTGCCAGCAGTTACGGCGGGACAGCCTCTGAAGAGACCCAGTACTTC CASSYGGTASEETQYF
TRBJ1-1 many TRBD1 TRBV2 TGTGCCAGCAGTGAGCAGGGGGCTTCGGTGAACACTGAAGCTTTCTTT CASSEQGASVNTEAFF
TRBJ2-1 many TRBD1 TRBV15 TGTGCCACCAGCAGACAAAGACAGGGAAACTACAATGAGCAGTTCTTC CATSRQRQGNYNEQFF
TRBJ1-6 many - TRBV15 TGTGCCACCAGCAGAGATGGGAGCTCCTATAATTCACCCCTCCACTTT CATSRDGSSYNSPLHF
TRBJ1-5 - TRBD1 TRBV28 TGTGCCAGCACCACCGCCGGGACAGGGCTTAATAGCAATCAGCCCCAGCATTTT CASTTAGTGLNSNQPQHF
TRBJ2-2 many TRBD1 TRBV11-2 TGTGCCAGCAGCTCGACGGGACAGGGGATATACACCGGGGAGCTGTTTTTT CASSSTGQGIYTGELFF
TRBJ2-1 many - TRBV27 TGTGCCAGCAGTTTACCTCCGTACAATGAGCAGTTCTTC CASSLPPYNEQFF
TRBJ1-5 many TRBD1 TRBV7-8 TGTGCCAGCAGCTTCGGGGTGGGGCAGGGGGTGAATAGCAATCAGCCCCAGCATTTT CASSFGVGQGVNSNQPQHF
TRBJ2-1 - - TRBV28 TGTGCCAGCAGGGCGGAGCGAACTGCACTGGGTGAGCAGTTCTTC CASRAERTALGEQFF
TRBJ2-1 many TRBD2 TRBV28 TGTGCCAGCATGTGGGGAGGGCAGGGTGAGCAGTTCTTC CASMWGGQGEQFF
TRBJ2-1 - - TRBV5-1 TGCGCCAGCAGTGTAGGGACGTTCTCCTACAATGAGCAGTTCTTC CASSVGTFSYNEQFF
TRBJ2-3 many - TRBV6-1 TGTGCCAGCAGTTGGGGCGGGAGCACAGATACGCAGTATTTT CASSWGGSTDTQYF
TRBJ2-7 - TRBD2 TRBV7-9 TGTGCCAGCAGCTACGCCAGACTAGCGGGAGATAGGTACGAGCAGTACTTC CASSYARLAGDRYEQYF
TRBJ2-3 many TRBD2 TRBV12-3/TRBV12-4 TGTGCCAGCAGTAAATTTGGGGGACTAGCGGGAGCGGGTACGCAGTATTTT CASSKFGGLAGAGTQYF
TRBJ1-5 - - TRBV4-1 TGCGCCAGCAGCCAAGACCCCGTTATCCCCGGAGGCAATCAGCCCCAGCATTTT CASSQDPVIPGGNQPQHF
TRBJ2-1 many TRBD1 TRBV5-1 TGCGCCAGCAGCACGCTACTCAGGGGGCGCAAGGGCAATGAGCAGTTCTTC CASSTLLRGRKGNEQFF
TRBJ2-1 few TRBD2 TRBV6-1 TGTGCCAGCAGGGCTAGCGGCGAGCAGTTCTTC CASRASGEQFF
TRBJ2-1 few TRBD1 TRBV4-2 TGTGCCAGCAGCCAAGGACAGGGGGAAGCGGGACCGTCCGGCAATGAGCAGTTCTTC CASSQGQGEAGPSGNEQFF
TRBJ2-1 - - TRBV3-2 TGTGCCAGCAGCCAAGAGTCACTAGCGGCAAACAATGAGCAGTTCTTC CASSQESLAANNEQFF
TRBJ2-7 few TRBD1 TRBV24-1 TGTGCCACCAGCCAAGAAGGGACAGCAATCTACGAGCAGTACTTC CATSQEGTAIYEQYF
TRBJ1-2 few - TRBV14 TGTGCCAGCAGCCAAGAGGCCGGATTAACCCTCTATGGCTACACCTTC CASSQEAGLTLYGYTF
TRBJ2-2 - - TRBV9 TGTGCCAGCAGCGTAGCGGCTCCTGGAACTCCCTCTGGGGAGCTGTTGTTT CASSVAAPGTPSGELLF
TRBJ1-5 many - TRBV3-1 TGTGCCAGCAGCCAAGGGACAGGCAATCAGCCCCAGCATTTT CASSQGTGNQPQHF
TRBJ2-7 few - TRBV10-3 TGTGCCATCAGCCCTAAAAAGGTTAGCTCCTACGAGCAGTACTTC CAISPKKVSSYEQYF
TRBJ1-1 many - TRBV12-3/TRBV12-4 TGTGCCAGCAGTTTAGTCTTGACTGAAGCTTTCTTT CASSLVLTEAFF
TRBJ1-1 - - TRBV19 TGTGCCAGTAGTAGACAACGTGGTGGTACTGAAGCTTTCTTT CASSRQRGGTEAFF
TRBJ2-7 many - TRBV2 TGTGCCAGCAAGATAGCGTCCTACGAGCAGTACTTC CASKIASYEQYF
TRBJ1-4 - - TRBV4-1 TGCGCCAGCAGCCAAGCCCCTCGGTTCAATGAAAAACTGTTTTTT CASSQAPRFNEKLFF
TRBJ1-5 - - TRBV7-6 TGTGCCAGCAGCCCTCTCGCGGGTCCGAATCAGCCCCAGCATTTT CASSPLAGPNQPQHF
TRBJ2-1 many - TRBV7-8 TGTGCCAGCAGCTTAGATCCGCCCCGGGCGTACAATGAGCAGTTCTTC CASSLDPPRAYNEQFF
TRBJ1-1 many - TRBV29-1 TGCAGCGTTGAAGGGGACAAACCTGAAGCTTTCTTT CSVEGDKPEAFF
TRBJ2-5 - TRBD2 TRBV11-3 TGTGCCAGCAGCTCCGGACTAGTGGGCGGAGAGACCCAGTACTTC CASSSGLVGGETQYF
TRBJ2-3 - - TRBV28 TGTGCCAGCAGGCCAGCGGCCTGGGCGTCAGATACGCAGTATTTT CASRPAAWASDTQYF
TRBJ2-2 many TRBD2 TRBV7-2 TGTGCCAGCAGCTTAGCGCGGCTAGCGGCTAACACCGGGGAGCTGTTTTTT CASSLARLAANTGELFF
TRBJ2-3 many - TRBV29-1 TGCAGCGTTGTTTGGCAGGTCACAGATACGCAGTATTTT CSVVWQVTDTQYF
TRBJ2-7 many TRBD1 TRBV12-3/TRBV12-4 TGTGCCAGCAGTTCAGGGGGCGAGCAGTACTTC CASSSGGEQYF
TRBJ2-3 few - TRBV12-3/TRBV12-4 TGTGCCAGTAAAGTGGACCTAGGCACAGATACGCAGTATTTT CASKVDLGTDTQYF
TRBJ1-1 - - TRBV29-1 TGCAGCGTTGAAGATATTAAGGGGATGAACACTGAAGCTTTCTTT CSVEDIKGMNTEAFF
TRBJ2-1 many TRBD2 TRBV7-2 TGTGCCAGCAGCTTTCTAGCGGGAGGGGTTAATGAGCAGTTCTTC CASSFLAGGVNEQFF
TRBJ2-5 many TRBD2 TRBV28 TGTGCCAGCGGACCGTTGACCCTAGCGGGAGAGGAGACCCAGTACTTC CASGPLTLAGEETQYF
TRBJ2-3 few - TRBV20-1 TGCAGTGCAAAAGGACCGGGAGGCACAGATACGCAGTATTTT CSAKGPGGTDTQYF
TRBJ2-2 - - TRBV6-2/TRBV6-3 TGTGCCAGCAGCCAACACGCGGGAACCGGGGAGCTGTTTTTT CASSQHAGTGELFF
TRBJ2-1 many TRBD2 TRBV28 TGTGCCAGCAGCACCGGGACTAGCGGGAGGGCTGGTTACAATGAGCAGTTCTTC CASSTGTSGRAGYNEQFF
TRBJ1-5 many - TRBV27 TGTGCCAGCAGTTCCCACCGAACAGGACGAAAAAGCAATCAGCCCCAGCATTTT CASSSHRTGRKSNQPQHF
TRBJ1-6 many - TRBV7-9 TGTGCCAGCAGCTTAGGGGTTCAACAGGGCTATAATTCACCCCTCCACTTT CASSLGVQQGYNSPLHF
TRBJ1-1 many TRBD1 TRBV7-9 TGTGCCAGCAGCCAGACGGGGACAGGGAACGAGTTGGCCAACGAAGCTTTCTTT CASSQTGTGNELANEAFF
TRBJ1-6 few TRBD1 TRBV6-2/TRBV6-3 TGTGCCAGCAGTTACCAGACCGGACAGGGTTCGGTTGGGTATAATTCACCCCTCCACTTT CASSYQTGQGSVGYNSPLHF
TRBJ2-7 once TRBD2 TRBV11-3 TGTGCCAGCAGCGCGGGACTAGCGGGAGAGGCCGAGCAGTACTTC CASSAGLAGEAEQYF
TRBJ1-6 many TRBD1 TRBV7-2 TGTGCCAGCAGCCCCCTAGGGACAGGGAGACATAATTCACCCCTCCACTTT CASSPLGTGRHNSPLHF
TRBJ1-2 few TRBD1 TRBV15 TGTGCCACCAGCAGAGATCGTGGACAGGGCTTTGGCTACACCTTC CATSRDRGQGFGYTF
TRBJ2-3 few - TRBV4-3 TGCGCCAGCAGCCAAGTAGCTAGGGGCACAGATACGCAGTATTTT CASSQVARGTDTQYF
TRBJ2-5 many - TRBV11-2 TGTGCCAGCAGATCGGGACTCCAAGAGACCCAGTACTTC CASRSGLQETQYF
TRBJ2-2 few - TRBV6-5 TGTGCCAGCAGTTACTGGCAGGGAGTTGGGGGGGAGCTGTTTTTT CASSYWQGVGGELFF